Shown below are 27 T cell receptor beta chains from a single sample sequenced in a study of blood T cell repertoires in COVID-19. Repertoires were generated with immunoSEQ multiplex PCR, while TCRdb's copy carries only in-frame clones and drops some. In the table there are hundreds of thousands of clones, about 85% of which are singletons. Sequences were obtained from PBMCs or T cells enriched from blood (not recorded which). All receptors derive from a woman aged 55-75 years who had recovered from COVID-19.

The chain is built from TRBV2 and TRBJ2-5, with D perhaps TRBD2 (5 bases). The V end was cut by 4 bases, the J end by 1 base, with 7 bases between. The germline V gene has CDR1 SNHLY and CDR2 FYNNEI. The CDR3 runs 13 residues. This CDR3 reads CASSGAGQETQYF. The CDR3 DNA follows: TGTGCCAGCAGTGGGGCGGGCCAAGAGACCCAGTACTTC.

V is TRBV9 and J is TRBJ2-3; 7 bases align to TRBD1. Trimming removed 3 bases from V and 0 bases from J; junction bases left unmatched: 1. CDR1 SGDLS and CDR2 YYNGEE come from the germline V gene. The CDR3 runs to 14 residues. In DNA, the CDR3 is TGTGCCAGCAGCGCGACAGGGAGCACAGATACGCAGTATTTT. This sequence encodes CASSATGSTDTQYF.

With respect to this clone: This CDR3 is also generated by other DNA sequences in the sample. V gene TRBV6-5 combines with J gene TRBJ1-2, with 8 bases identical to TRBD1. The V gene end was trimmed by 6 bases and the J gene end by 6 bases; junction bases not matched to a gene: 6. The CDR3 has 13 residues. The germline V gene has CDR1 MNHEY and CDR2 SVGAGI. The CDR3 is CASSPTGGDGYTF. DNA of the CDR3: TGTGCCAGCAGCCCCACAGGGGGGGATGGCTACACCTTC.

DNA of the CDR3: TGTGCCAGTAGTGTGGGCTATAGCAATCAGCCCCAGCATTTT. Amino acid sequence: CASSVGYSNQPQHF. The chain carries TRBV19 and TRBJ1-5; D is undetermined. This CDR3 has 14 amino acids. Germline V gives CDR1 LNHDA, CDR2 SQIVND (reference sequence). Trimming shortened V by 5 bases and J by 0 bases, and 8 bases separated the two germline ends.

The rearrangement uses TRBV25-1 and TRBJ1-2; TRBD1 is a possible D gene (6 bases). Per the germline V gene, CDR1 is MGHDK and CDR2 is SYGVNS. The CDR3 covers 13 residues. V shed 2 bases and J shed 7 bases, with 11 bases lying between them. The CDR3 DNA reads TGTGCCAGCAGTGAACAGGGGAGTATTGGCTACACCTTC. Translation gives CASSEQGSIGYTF.

The chain recombines TRBV24-1 with TRBJ2-6; D may be TRBD1 (5 bases). Trimming stripped 5 bases from V and 2 bases from J, with 9 bases between. The CDR3 consists of 15 residues. Germline loops: CDR1 KGHDR, CDR2 SFDVKD. Here the CDR3 DNA reads TGTGCCACCAGTGGTATAGGGGCTGGGGCCAACGTCCTGACTTTC. Residues: CATSGIGAGANVLTF.

V and J are TRBV20-1 and TRBJ2-7, with a weak D call TRBD2 (6 bases). Trimming shortened V by 5 bases and J by 7 bases, and 12 bases separated the two germline ends. There are 11 residues in the CDR3. Per germline, CDR1 DFQATT and CDR2 SNEGSKA (reference sequence). In nucleotides, the CDR3 is TGCAGTGCTCGACCGGGGGTGGAGCAGTACTTC. It translates to CSARPGVEQYF.

The gene calls are TRBV7-2 and TRBJ1-5; TRBD1 is a possible D gene (6 bases). Trimming stripped 5 bases from V and 6 bases from J, with 11 bases between. CDR1 is SGHTA, CDR2 FQGNSA, per germline. The CDR3 is 13 amino acids. The CDR3 DNA follows: TGTGCCAGCAGCAGACAGGAGAGTCAGCCCCAGCATTTT. This codes for CASSRQESQPQHF.

The chain couples TRBV19 to TRBJ1-2, with 9 bases that match TRBD1. CDR3 length: 15 amino acids. J lost 8 bases, V lost 3 bases, and 10 bases had no gene match. Germline CDR1 and CDR2: LNHDA and SQIVND (reference sequence). The CDR3, as DNA: TGTGCCAGTAGTATGGGAACCGGGACAGGGTTCGGCTACACCTTC. It yields the protein CASSMGTGTGFGYTF.

This clone was detected once. The chain carries TRBV9 and TRBJ2-1; 8 nucleotides align to TRBD1. Trimming cost V 2 bases and J 1 base; bases outside gene matches: 8. This CDR3 spans 17 amino acids. Germline loops: CDR1 SGDLS, CDR2 YYNGEE. The CDR3 sequence: CASSVVQGGSSYNEQFF. CDR3 coding DNA: TGTGCCAGCAGCGTTGTACAGGGGGGTTCGTCCTACAATGAGCAGTTCTTC.

The V call is TRBV20-1, the J call TRBJ2-1, with 7 nucleotides matching TRBD2. J gave up 5 bases and V 6 bases, and 19 bases lay outside the gene matches. The CDR3 length is 17 residues. Germline values: CDR1 DFQATT, CDR2 SNEGSKA (reference sequence). The CDR3 region is CSASISVSGIGNNEQFF. The CDR3 coding sequence is TGCAGTGCCAGTATATCTGTAAGCGGGATCGGCAACAATGAGCAGTTCTTC.

The rearrangement links TRBV7-2 to TRBJ2-3; 8 nucleotides align to TRBD2. V lost 5 bases, J lost 5 bases, and 12 bases stayed unmatched. Germline V gene sequence: CDR1 SGHTA, CDR2 FQGNSA. This CDR3 region has 16 residues. CDR3 coding DNA: TGTGCCAGCAGCCCGAACGGGGGGGCCGTCGGAGATACGCAGTATTTT. As protein: CASSPNGGAVGDTQYF.

The J gene is TRBJ1-3, the V gene TRBV7-8; unclear D gene. CDR1 and CDR2 (germline): SGHVS, FQNEAQ. This CDR3 has 15 amino acids. V was clipped by 3 bases and J by 0 bases, with 9 bases between them. The CDR3 is CASSFSQSSGNTIYF. The CDR3 DNA is TGTGCCAGCAGCTTCTCACAGAGCTCTGGAAACACCATATATTTT.

This chain links TRBV7-8 with TRBJ2-3; D possibly corresponds to TRBD1 (5 bases). V shed 5 bases and J shed 5 bases, with 11 bases lying between them. CDR1 and CDR2 (germline): SGHVS, FQNEAQ. This CDR3 comprises 13 residues. Written as DNA, the CDR3 is TGTGCCAGCAGCCTCTGGGGCCAAGATACGCAGTATTTT. This gives the protein CASSLWGQDTQYF.

The chain employs TRBV5-5 and TRBJ1-5; TRBD1 matches 11 bases. With 4 bases clipped from V and 5 bases from J, the junction kept 5 bases outside the gene matches. Germline CDR1 is SGHKS and CDR2 is YYEKEE (reference sequence). The CDR3 is made up of 15 amino acids. The CDR3 DNA sequence: TGTGCCAGCAGCCTGGACAGGGGGCGGGATCAGCCCCAGCATTTT. Translation gives CASSLDRGRDQPQHF.

CDR3 DNA sequence: TGTGCCAGCACGCAGTCCGATACGCAGTATTTT. Protein product: CASTQSDTQYF. V usage is TRBV27 and J usage is TRBJ2-3; unclear D gene. There are 11 residues in the CDR3. Trimming removed 7 bases from V and 6 bases from J, with 8 bases in between. Germline V gives CDR1 MNHEY, CDR2 SMNVEV (reference sequence).

This CDR3 reads CSAMTGSSNQPQHF. The CDR3 bases are TGCAGCGCTATGACAGGGTCTAGCAATCAGCCCCAGCATTTT. The J gene is TRBJ1-5, the V gene TRBV29-1; 7 positions agree with TRBD1. The V gene end was trimmed by 7 bases and the J gene end by 0 bases; junction bases not matched to a gene: 6. This CDR3 comprises 14 residues. CDR1 and CDR2 (germline): SQVTM, ANQGSEA.

The chain links TRBV9 to TRBJ2-3, with 13 bases fitting TRBD2. V shed 4 bases and J 0 bases; nucleotides not matched to a gene: 14. Germline V CDR1 and CDR2: SGDLS, YYNGEE. The CDR3 is made up of 20 amino acids. CDR3 amino acids: CASSPPLGTSGDFSTDTQYF. The CDR3 nucleotides read TGTGCCAGCAGCCCCCCCCTCGGGACTAGCGGGGATTTCAGCACAGATACGCAGTATTTT.

The gene calls are TRBV7-9 and TRBJ1-5, with 7 bases fitting TRBD1. The CDR3 sequence is 17 residues long. The junction had 9 bases not matched to a gene; V was cut back by 1 base and J by 3 bases. Germline V gene data show CDR1 as SEHNR and CDR2 as FQNEAQ (reference sequence). CDR3 nucleotide sequence: TGTGCCAGCAGCTTAGGACAGGGAAACGTGGACAATCAGCCCCAGCATTTT. Protein sequence: CASSLGQGNVDNQPQHF.

The chain carries TRBV29-1 and TRBJ2-4; D is undetermined. The V and J ends lost 7 bases and 7 bases respectively, with 14 bases between them. This CDR3 is built from 12 residues. Germline V gene data show CDR1 as SQVTM and CDR2 as ANQGSEA. The DNA for the CDR3 is TGCAGCGCCTTCCGAGGTGAGAACATTCAGTACTTC. Protein: CSAFRGENIQYF. Combining the CDR3 with reference TRBV29-1 and TRBJ2-4 gives the whole variable domain SAVISQKPSRDICQRGTSLTIQCQVDSQVTMMFWYRQQPGQSLTLIATANQGSEATYESGFVIDKFPISRPNLTFSTLTVSNMSPEDSSIYLCSAFRGENIQYFGAGTRLSVL.

The rearrangement joins TRBV2 to TRBJ1-4, with unresolved D. The germline V gene has CDR1 SNHLY and CDR2 FYNNEI. The CDR3 consists of 15 residues. The ends were cut back, 7 bases at V and 4 bases at J, with 16 bases in the middle. Here the CDR3 DNA reads TGTGCCAGCAAAAACCTTCGGGTTTATAATGAAAAACTGTTTTTT. Protein sequence: CASKNLRVYNEKLFF. Using reference TRBV2 and TRBJ1-4 for the parts outside the CDR3, the full variable domain is EPEVTQTPSHQVTQMGQEVILRCVPISNHLYFYWYRQILGQKVEFLVSFYNNEISEKSEIFDDQFSVERPDGSNFTLKIRSTKLEDSAMYFCASKNLRVYNEKLFFGSGTQLSVL.

The V and J genes are TRBV7-9 and TRBJ1-4; 8 bases map to TRBD1. The trim removed 1 base at V and 8 bases at J, leaving 12 bases unmatched. CDR3 length: 17 amino acids. The germline gives CDR1 SEHNR, CDR2 FQNEAQ (reference sequence). CDR3 loop: CASSLVSAGGGREKLFF. Here the CDR3 DNA reads TGTGCCAGCAGCTTAGTGTCGGCAGGGGGCGGTCGGGAAAAACTGTTTTTT.

The chain is built from TRBV7-2 and TRBJ2-7; 11 bases are a match to TRBD2. V dropped 6 bases and J dropped 0; count of bases not matched to a gene: 4. The CDR3 runs 15 residues. CDR1 SGHTA and CDR2 FQGNSA come from the germline V gene. For the CDR3, the DNA is TGTGCCAGCAGACCCGGGACTAGCGGCTCCTACGAGCAGTACTTC. Its translation is CASRPGTSGSYEQYF.

The CDR3 spells CASSHRAYYGYTF. The DNA of the CDR3 is TGTGCCAGCAGCCACAGGGCCTACTATGGCTACACCTTC. V and J are TRBV12-3 or TRBV12-4 and TRBJ1-2, with D tentatively TRBD1 (6 bases). V was trimmed by 6 bases and J by 3 bases, leaving 11 bases between them. The CDR3 length is 13 residues.

Comment on this clone: A read error may account for a junction end that differs from germline. The gene calls are TRBV11-2 and TRBJ2-1, with a tentative D call TRBD2 (6 bases). The CDR3 length is 17 residues. The germline V gene has CDR1 SGHAT and CDR2 FQNNGV. In nucleotides, the CDR3 is TGTGCCAGCAGCTTAAGGGTGAGGACTACACTCTACGATGAGCAGTTCTTC. It specifies CASSLRVRTTLYDEQFF.

The chain couples TRBV2 to TRBJ2-2; D not resolved. The CDR3 runs 17 residues. V dropped 3 bases and J dropped 6 bases, with 20 bases sitting between them. From germline, CDR1 is SNHLY and CDR2 FYNNEI. CDR3 in DNA: TGTGCCAGCAGTGACGCGGCTTCCAAGAGAGTTTCCGGGGAGCTGTTTTTT. It is translated as CASSDAASKRVSGELFF. The complete variable domain, with remaining parts taken from reference TRBV2 and TRBJ2-2, reads EPEVTQTPSHQVTQMGQEVILRCVPISNHLYFYWYRQILGQKVEFLVSFYNNEISEKSEIFDDQFSVERPDGSNFTLKIRSTKLEDSAMYFCASSDAASKRVSGELFFGEGSRLTVL.

The chain carries TRBV5-1 and TRBJ2-7; 7 nucleotides line up with TRBD1. V trimming: 4 bases; J trimming: 5 bases; junction bases outside the gene matches: 6. The CDR3 contains 13 residues. Germline CDR1 reads SGHRS; CDR2 reads YFSETQ. The CDR3 coding sequence is TGCGCCAGCAGCGCAGGGGGTGAAGACGAGCAGTACTTC. Encoded protein: CASSAGGEDEQYF.